This T cell receptor beta chain was profiled in a study of T cells in Graves' hyperthyroidism and ophthalmopathy. This clonotype has ten or more counts. The definition of stable Graves' hyperthyroidism was no ophthalmopathy progression within 18 months. On the basis of clinical symptoms, serum thyroxine and TRAb, thyroid ultrasound and orbital computed tomography, diagnoses were made. From around 11 ml of fresh peripheral blood, PBMCs were isolated. TCR beta CDR3 regions were amplified from RNA. The HTBI set primed first-round TCR CDR3 RT-PCR. MiXCR, applied by TCRdb to the multiplex PCR reads, yields one record per CDR3 protein. The sample lists a few hundred thousand distinct CDR3 sequences, less than 20% occurring once. J gave up 4 bases and V 3 bases, and 8 bases lay outside the gene matches. Germline loops: CDR1 SGHRS, CDR2 YFSETQ. CDR3 length: 15 amino acids.

The chain recombines TRBV5-1 with TRBJ2-7, with 9 bases that match TRBD2. The TCR was taken from a young woman with Graves' hyperthyroidism. Sequenced: blood. CDR3 residues: CASSWTASGEYEQYF. CDR3 DNA sequence: TGCGCCAGCAGCTGGACGGCTAGCGGGGAATACGAGCAGTACTTC. Complete variable domain (other parts from reference TRBV5-1 and TRBJ2-7): KAGVTQTPRYLIKTRGQQVTLSCSPISGHRSVSWYQQTPGQGLQFLFEYFSETQRNKGNFPGRFSGRQFSNSRSEMNVSTLELGDSALYLCASSWTASGEYEQYFGPGTRLTVT.